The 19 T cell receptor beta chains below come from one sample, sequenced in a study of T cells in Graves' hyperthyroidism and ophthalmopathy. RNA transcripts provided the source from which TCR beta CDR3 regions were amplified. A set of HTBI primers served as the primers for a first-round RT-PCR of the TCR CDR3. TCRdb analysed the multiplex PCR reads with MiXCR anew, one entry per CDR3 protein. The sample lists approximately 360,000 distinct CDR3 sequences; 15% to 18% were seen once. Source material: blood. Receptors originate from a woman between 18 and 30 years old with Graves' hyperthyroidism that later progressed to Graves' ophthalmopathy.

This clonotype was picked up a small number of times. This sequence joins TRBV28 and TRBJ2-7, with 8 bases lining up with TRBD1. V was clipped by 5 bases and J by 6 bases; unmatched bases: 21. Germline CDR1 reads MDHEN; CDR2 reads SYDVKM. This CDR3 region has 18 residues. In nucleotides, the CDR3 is TGTGCCAGCAGTACTATTTCTCCGGACAGGGAAGGAAGAGGCGAGCAGTACTTC. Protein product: CASSTISPDREGRGEQYF.

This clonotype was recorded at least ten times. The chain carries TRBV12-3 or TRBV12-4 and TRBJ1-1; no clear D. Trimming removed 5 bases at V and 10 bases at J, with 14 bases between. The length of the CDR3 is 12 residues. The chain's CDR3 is CASSLPPGLAFF. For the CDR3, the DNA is TGTGCCAGCAGTCTCCCCCCCGGGTTAGCTTTCTTT.

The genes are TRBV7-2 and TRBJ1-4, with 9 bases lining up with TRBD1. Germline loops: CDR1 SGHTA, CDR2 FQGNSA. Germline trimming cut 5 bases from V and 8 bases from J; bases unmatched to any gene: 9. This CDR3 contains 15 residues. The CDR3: CASSESGTGLEKLFF. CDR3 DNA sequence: TGTGCCAGCAGCGAATCCGGGACAGGGTTAGAAAAACTGTTTTTT.

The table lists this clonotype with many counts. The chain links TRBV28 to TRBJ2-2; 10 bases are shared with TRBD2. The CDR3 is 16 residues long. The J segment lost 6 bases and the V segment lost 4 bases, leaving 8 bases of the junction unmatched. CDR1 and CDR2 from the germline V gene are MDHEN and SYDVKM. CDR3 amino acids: CASSSSSSGRSGELFF. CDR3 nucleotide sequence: TGTGCCAGCAGTTCATCCTCTAGCGGGAGATCCGGGGAGCTGTTTTTT.

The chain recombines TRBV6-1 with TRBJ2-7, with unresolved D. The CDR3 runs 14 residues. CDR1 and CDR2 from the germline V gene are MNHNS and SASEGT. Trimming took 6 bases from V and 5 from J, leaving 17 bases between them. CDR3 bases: TGTGCCAGCAGGACACCCCAACCAGGTGACGAGCAGTACTTC. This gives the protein CASRTPQPGDEQYF.

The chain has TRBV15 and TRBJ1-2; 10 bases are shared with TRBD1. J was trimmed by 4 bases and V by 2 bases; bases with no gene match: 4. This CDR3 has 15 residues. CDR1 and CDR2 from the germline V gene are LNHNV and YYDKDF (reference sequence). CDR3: CATSRIGQGGYGYTF. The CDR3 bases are TGTGCCACCAGCAGAATAGGACAGGGGGGCTATGGCTACACCTTC.

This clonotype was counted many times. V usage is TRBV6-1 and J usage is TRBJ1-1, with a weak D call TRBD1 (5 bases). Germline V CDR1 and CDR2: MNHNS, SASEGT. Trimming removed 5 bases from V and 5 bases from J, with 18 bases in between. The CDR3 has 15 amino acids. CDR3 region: CASSWQWRGQTEAFF. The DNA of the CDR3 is TGTGCCAGCAGTTGGCAATGGAGGGGCCAGACTGAAGCTTTCTTT.

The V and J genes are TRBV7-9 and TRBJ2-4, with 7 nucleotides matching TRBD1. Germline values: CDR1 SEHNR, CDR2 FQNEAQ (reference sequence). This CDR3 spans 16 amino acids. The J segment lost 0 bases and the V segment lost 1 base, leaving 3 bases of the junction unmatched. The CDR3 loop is CASSLEGQLAKNIQYF. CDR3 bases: TGTGCCAGCAGCTTAGAGGGACAGCTAGCCAAAAACATTCAGTACTTC.

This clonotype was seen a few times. CDR3 coding DNA: TGTGCCACCAGTGATGGGGACGGAAATGAAAAACTGTTTTTT. It specifies CATSDGDGNEKLFF. The chain couples TRBV24-1 to TRBJ1-4, with a weak D call TRBD1 (5 bases). Trimming cost V 3 bases and J 5 bases, with 9 bases left between them. Germline V gene sequence: CDR1 KGHDR, CDR2 SFDVKD. CDR3 length: 14 residues.

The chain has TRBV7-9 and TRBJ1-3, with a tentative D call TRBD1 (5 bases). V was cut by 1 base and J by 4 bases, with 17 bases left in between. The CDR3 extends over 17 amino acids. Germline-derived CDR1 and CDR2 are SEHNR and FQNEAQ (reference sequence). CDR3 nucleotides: TGTGCCAGCAGCTTAGTATCTTACGGGACGGTGGGAAACACCATATATTTT. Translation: CASSLVSYGTVGNTIYF. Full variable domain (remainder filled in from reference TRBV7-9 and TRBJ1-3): DTGVSQNPRHKITKRGQNVTFRCDPISEHNRLYWYRQTLGQGPEFLTYFQNEAQLEKSRLLSDRFSAERPKGSFSTLEIQRTEQGDSAMYLCASSLVSYGTVGNTIYFGEGSWLTVV.

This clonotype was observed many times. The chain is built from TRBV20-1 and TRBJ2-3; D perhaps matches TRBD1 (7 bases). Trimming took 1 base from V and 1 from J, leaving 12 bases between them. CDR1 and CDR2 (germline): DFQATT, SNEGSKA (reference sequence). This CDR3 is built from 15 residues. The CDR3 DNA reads TGCAGTGCTAGAGCTCAGGGGGAGGGCACAGATACGCAGTATTTT. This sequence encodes CSARAQGEGTDTQYF.

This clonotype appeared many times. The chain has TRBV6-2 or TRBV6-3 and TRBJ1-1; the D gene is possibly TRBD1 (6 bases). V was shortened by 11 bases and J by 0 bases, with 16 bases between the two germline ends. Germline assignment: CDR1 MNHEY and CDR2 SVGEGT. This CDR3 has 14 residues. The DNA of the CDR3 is TGTGCCGTCATCTCGGGGGACATGAACACTGAAGCTTTCTTT. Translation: CAVISGDMNTEAFF.

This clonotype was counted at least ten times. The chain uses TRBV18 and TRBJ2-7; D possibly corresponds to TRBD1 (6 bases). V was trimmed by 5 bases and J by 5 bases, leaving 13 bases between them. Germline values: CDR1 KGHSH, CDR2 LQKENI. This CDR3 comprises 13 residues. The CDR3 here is CASSWDKKHEQYF. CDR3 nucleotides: TGTGCCAGCTCATGGGACAAAAAACACGAGCAGTACTTC.

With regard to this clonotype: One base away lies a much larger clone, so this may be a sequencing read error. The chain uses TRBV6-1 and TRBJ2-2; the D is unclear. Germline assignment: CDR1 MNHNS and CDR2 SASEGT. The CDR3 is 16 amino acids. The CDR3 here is CASPRGRTSNTEELFF. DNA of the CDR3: TGTGCCAGCCCCAGAGGAAGGACCTCGAACACCGAGGAGCTGTTTTTT.

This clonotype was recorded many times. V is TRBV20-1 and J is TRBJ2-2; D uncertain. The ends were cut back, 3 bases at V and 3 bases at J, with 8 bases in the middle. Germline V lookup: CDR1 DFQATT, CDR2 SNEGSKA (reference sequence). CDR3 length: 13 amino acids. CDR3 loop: CSARARDTGELFF. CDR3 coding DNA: TGCAGTGCTAGGGCCCGCGACACCGGGGAGCTGTTTTTT.

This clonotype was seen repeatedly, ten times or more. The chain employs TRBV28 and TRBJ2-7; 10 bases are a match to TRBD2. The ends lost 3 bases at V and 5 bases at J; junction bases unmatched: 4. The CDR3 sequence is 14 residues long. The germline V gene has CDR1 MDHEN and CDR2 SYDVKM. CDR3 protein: CASSFLAGAHEQYF. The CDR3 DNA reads TGTGCCAGCAGTTTTCTAGCGGGAGCTCACGAGCAGTACTTC.

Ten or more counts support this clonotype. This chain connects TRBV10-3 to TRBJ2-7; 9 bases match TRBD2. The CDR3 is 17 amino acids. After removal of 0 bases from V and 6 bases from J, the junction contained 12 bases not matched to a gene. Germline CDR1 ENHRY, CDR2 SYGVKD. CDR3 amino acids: CAISESWTAGGPSEQYF. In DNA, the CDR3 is TGTGCCATCAGTGAGTCGTGGACCGCGGGAGGGCCGAGCGAGCAGTACTTC.

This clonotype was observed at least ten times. In nucleotides, the CDR3 is TGTGCCAGCAGTTTAGGAGACAGGGGAAGATATGGCTACACCTTC. It specifies CASSLGDRGRYGYTF. This chain links TRBV28 with TRBJ1-2; 8 nucleotides align to TRBD1. This CDR3 region has 15 residues. Per germline, CDR1 MDHEN and CDR2 SYDVKM. V gave up 2 bases and J gave up 5 bases; unmatched junction bases: 7.

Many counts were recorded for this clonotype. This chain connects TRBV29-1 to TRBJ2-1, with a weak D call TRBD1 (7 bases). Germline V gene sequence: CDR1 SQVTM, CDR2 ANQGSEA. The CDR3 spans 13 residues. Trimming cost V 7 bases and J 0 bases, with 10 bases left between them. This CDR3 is CSGGDSSYNEQFF. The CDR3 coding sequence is TGCAGCGGGGGGGACAGCTCCTACAATGAGCAGTTCTTC.